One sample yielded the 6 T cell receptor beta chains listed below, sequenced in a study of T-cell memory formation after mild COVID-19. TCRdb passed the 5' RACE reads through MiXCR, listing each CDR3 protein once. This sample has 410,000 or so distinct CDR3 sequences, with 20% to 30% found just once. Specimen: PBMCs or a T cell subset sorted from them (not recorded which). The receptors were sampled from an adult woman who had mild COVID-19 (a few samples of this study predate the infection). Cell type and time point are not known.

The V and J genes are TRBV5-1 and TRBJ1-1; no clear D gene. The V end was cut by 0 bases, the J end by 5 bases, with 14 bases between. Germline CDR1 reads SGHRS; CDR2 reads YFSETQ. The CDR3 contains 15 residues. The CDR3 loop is CASSLVIGSGTEAFF. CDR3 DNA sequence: TGCGCCAGCAGCTTGGTTATCGGATCGGGTACTGAAGCTTTCTTT.

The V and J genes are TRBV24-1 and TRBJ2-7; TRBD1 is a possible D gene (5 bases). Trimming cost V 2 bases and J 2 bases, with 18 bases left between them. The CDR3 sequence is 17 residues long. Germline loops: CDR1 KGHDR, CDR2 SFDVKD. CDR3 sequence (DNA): TGTGCCACCAGTGATTCACGATATAACGACAGCCCCTACGAGCAGTACTTC. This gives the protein CATSDSRYNDSPYEQYF.

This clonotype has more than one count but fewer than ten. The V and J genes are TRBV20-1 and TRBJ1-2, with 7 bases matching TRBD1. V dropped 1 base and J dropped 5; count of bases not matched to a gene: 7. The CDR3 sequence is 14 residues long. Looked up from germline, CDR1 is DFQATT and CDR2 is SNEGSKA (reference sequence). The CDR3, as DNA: TGCAGTGCTAGAGTGGGACAGACAAAATATGGCTACACCTTC. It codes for CSARVGQTKYGYTF.

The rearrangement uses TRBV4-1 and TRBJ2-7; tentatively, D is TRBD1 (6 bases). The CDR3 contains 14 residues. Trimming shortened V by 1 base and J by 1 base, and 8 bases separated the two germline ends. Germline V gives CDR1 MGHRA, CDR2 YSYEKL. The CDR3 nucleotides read TGCGCCAGCAGCCAAGTCACAGGGTCCTACGAGCAGTACTTC. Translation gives CASSQVTGSYEQYF.

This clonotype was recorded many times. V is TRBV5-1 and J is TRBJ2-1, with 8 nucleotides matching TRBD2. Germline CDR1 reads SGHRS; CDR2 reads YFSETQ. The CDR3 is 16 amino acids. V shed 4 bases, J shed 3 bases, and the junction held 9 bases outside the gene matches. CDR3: CASSHTGGRNYNEQFF. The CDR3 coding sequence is TGCGCCAGCAGCCATACTGGCGGGAGGAACTACAATGAGCAGTTCTTC.

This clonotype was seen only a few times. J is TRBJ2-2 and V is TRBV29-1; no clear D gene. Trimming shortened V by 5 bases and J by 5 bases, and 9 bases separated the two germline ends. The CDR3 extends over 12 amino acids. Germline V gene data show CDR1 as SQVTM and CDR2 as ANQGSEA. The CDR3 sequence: CSVTETTGELFF. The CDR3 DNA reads TGCAGCGTTACGGAGACGACCGGGGAGCTGTTTTTT.